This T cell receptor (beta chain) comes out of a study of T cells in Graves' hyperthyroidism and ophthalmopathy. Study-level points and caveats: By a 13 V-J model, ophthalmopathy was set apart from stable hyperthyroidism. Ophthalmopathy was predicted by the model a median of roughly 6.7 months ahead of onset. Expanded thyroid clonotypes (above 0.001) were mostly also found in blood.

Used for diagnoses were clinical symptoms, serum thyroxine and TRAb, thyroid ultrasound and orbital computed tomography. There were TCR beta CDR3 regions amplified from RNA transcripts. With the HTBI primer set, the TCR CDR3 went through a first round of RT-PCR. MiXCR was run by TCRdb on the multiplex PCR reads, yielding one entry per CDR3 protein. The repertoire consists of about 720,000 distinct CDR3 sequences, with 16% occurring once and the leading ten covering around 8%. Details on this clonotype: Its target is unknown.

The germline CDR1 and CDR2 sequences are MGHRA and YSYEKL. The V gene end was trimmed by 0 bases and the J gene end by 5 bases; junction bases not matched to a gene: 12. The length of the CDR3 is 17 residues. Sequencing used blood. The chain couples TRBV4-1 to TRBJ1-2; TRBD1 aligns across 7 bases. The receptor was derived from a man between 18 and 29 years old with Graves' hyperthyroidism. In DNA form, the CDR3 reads TGCGCCAGCAGCCAAGATGGAGGGGGCAGGTCCGCGTATGGCTACACCTTC. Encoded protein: CASSQDGGGRSAYGYTF.